Following are 15 T cell receptor beta chains from one sample sequenced in a study of blood T cell repertoires in COVID-19. Clones were sequenced by immunoSEQ multiplex PCR, and TCRdb holds only the in-frame ones, with some missing. Of 240,000 or so clones in the sample, around 80% were seen once. The sequenced sample consisted of peripheral blood. The receptor set was obtained from a woman older than 75 with acute or convalescent COVID-19.

V gene TRBV2 combines with J gene TRBJ1-4, with 8 bases that match TRBD1. The CDR3 is 14 amino acids. CDR1 is SNHLY and CDR2 is FYNNEI in the germline V gene. V shed 7 bases and J 4 bases; nucleotides not matched to a gene: 5. The CDR3, as DNA: TGTGCCAGCAAGAGACAGGGGCTTAATGAAAAACTGTTTTTT. Translating it yields CASKRQGLNEKLFF.

The chain is built from TRBV5-8 and TRBJ2-7, with no clear D. Germline CDR1 is SGHTS and CDR2 is YDEGEE. V was trimmed by 0 bases and J by 2 bases, leaving 12 bases between them. This CDR3 contains 15 residues. In DNA, the CDR3 is TGTGCCAGCAGCTTGGACACGGCAGCGACCTACGAGCAGTACTTC. This translates into CASSLDTAATYEQYF.

The chain recombines TRBV11-1 with TRBJ1-1, with TRBD1 as a possible D gene (6 bases). The V gene lost 1 base and the J gene lost 3 bases, with 9 bases spanning the gap. CDR1 is SGHAT, CDR2 FQDESV, per germline (reference sequence). CDR3 length equals 14 residues. CDR3: CASSLGRGDTEAFF. The CDR3 nucleotides are TGTGCCAGCAGCTTAGGCAGGGGAGACACTGAAGCTTTCTTT.

This clone occurred a few times. The CDR3 DNA reads TGCGCCAGCAGCTTGGGAGCGGTAGGACCTTATAATTCACCCCTCCACTTT. The encoded protein is CASSLGAVGPYNSPLHF. The chain recombines TRBV5-1 with TRBJ1-6; D unresolved. CDR3 length equals 17 residues. Germline CDR1 and CDR2: SGHRS and YFSETQ. V was cut by 0 bases and J by 4 bases, with 14 bases left in between.

The chain employs TRBV28 and TRBJ2-5; 9 nucleotides line up with TRBD2. V lost 5 bases, J lost 1 base, and 8 bases stayed unmatched. Germline values: CDR1 MDHEN, CDR2 SYDVKM. The CDR3 length is 16 residues. CDR3 sequence (DNA): TGTGCCAGCAGTCTCGGGACTAGCTGGCGCCAAGAGACCCAGTACTTC. Translated: CASSLGTSWRQETQYF.

The chain uses TRBV19 and TRBJ2-2, with D possibly matching TRBD1 (6 bases). Per the germline V gene, CDR1 is LNHDA and CDR2 is SQIVND (reference sequence). The CDR3 spans 15 residues. Deletions cut 7 bases from V and 5 bases from J, with 17 bases between. CDR3 bases: TGTGCCAGTAACACCCAAGGGGGTAGGACCGGGGAGCTGTTTTTT. Translation: CASNTQGGRTGELFF.

The gene calls are TRBV19 and TRBJ2-7, with a tentative D call TRBD2 (5 bases). The V gene lost 4 bases and the J gene lost 4 bases, with 8 bases spanning the gap. The CDR3 is 12 residues long. Germline lookup yields CDR1 LNHDA and CDR2 SQIVND (reference sequence). The CDR3 DNA follows: TGTGCCAGTAGTACTCGGGGTTACGAGCAGTACTTC. Amino acid sequence: CASSTRGYEQYF.

The chain employs TRBV9 and TRBJ2-7; maybe TRBD1 (6 bases). Trimming cost V 0 bases and J 4 bases, with 11 bases left between them. Per germline, CDR1 SGDLS and CDR2 YYNGEE. CDR3 length: 14 amino acids. The CDR3 DNA is TGTGCCAGCAGCGTAGACGGTAGGGGGTACGAGCAGTACTTC. Protein product: CASSVDGRGYEQYF.

The chain combines TRBV4-2 with TRBJ1-5, with TRBD1 matching over 8 bases. J gave up 5 bases and V 4 bases, and 10 bases lay outside the gene matches. The length of the CDR3 is 16 residues. Germline lookup yields CDR1 LGHNA and CDR2 YNFKEQ. For the CDR3, the DNA is TGTGCCAGCAGCCCGACACCTACAGGGGGAGATCAGCCCCAGCATTTT. The encoded protein is CASSPTPTGGDQPQHF.

In regard to this clone: Other DNA sequences from this sample encode an identical CDR3 as well. This rearrangement joins TRBV7-2 to TRBJ2-5, with D possibly matching TRBD2 (6 bases). The CDR3 has 16 amino acids. Trimming removed 1 base from V and 0 bases from J, with 12 bases in between. The germline gives CDR1 SGHTA, CDR2 FQGNSA. The CDR3 reads CASSLGGELYQETQYF. CDR3 nucleotide sequence: TGTGCCAGCAGCTTAGGGGGGGAGCTGTACCAAGAGACCCAGTACTTC.

This clone appeared once. The V call is TRBV19, the J call TRBJ1-2; 8 bases map to TRBD1. V lost 6 bases to trimming and J lost 2 bases; unmatched junction nucleotides: 11. From germline, CDR1 is LNHDA and CDR2 SQIVND (reference sequence). The CDR3 totals 16 residues. CDR3 sequence reads: CASSPPRQGKNYGYTF. CDR3 sequence (DNA): TGTGCCAGTAGCCCTCCCCGACAGGGGAAGAACTATGGCTACACCTTC.

The V call is TRBV15, the J call TRBJ2-1, with a possible D match to TRBD1 (5 bases). The CDR3 contains 16 residues. CDR1 and CDR2 (germline): LNHNV, YYDKDF (reference sequence). Between the trimmed V and J ends, which lost 1 base and 0 bases, there was a span of 10 bases. The chain's CDR3 is CATSRGGGSSYNEQFF. DNA for the CDR3: TGTGCCACCAGCAGAGGGGGCGGAAGCTCCTACAATGAGCAGTTCTTC. The full variable domain, completed using reference TRBV15 and TRBJ2-1, is DAMVIQNPRYQVTQFGKPVTLSCSQTLNHNVMYWYQQKSSQAPKLLFHYYDKDFNNEADTPDNFQSRRPNTSFCFLDIRSPGLGDTAMYLCATSRGGGSSYNEQFFGPGTRLTVL.

This clone was detected a few times. CDR3 amino acids: CASSVSPLSGANVLTF. The DNA for the CDR3 is TGTGCCAGCAGTGTTAGCCCCCTCTCTGGGGCCAACGTCCTGACTTTC. V usage is TRBV6-1 and J usage is TRBJ2-6, with D unclear. Germline CDR1 and CDR2: MNHNS and SASEGT. CDR3 size: 16 residues. V was clipped by 4 bases and J by 0 bases, with 10 bases between them.

The V call is TRBV12-5, the J call TRBJ1-1; possible D gene TRBD1, 6 bases. The CDR3 covers 12 residues. Trimming cost V 5 bases and J 9 bases, with 13 bases left between them. Looked up from germline, CDR1 is LGHNT and CDR2 is FRNRAP. CDR3 bases: TGTGCTAGTGGTACCGGGACATCCAAAGCTTTCTTT. It encodes CASGTGTSKAFF.

CDR3 coding DNA: TGTGCCAGCCGGACTAGCGGACCAGAGACCCAGTACTTC. Protein product: CASRTSGPETQYF. The rearrangement links TRBV28 to TRBJ2-5; 10 nucleotides agree with TRBD2. Germline V gene sequence: CDR1 MDHEN, CDR2 SYDVKM. With 8 bases clipped from V and 4 bases from J, the junction kept 4 bases outside the gene matches. This CDR3 is 13 amino acids long.